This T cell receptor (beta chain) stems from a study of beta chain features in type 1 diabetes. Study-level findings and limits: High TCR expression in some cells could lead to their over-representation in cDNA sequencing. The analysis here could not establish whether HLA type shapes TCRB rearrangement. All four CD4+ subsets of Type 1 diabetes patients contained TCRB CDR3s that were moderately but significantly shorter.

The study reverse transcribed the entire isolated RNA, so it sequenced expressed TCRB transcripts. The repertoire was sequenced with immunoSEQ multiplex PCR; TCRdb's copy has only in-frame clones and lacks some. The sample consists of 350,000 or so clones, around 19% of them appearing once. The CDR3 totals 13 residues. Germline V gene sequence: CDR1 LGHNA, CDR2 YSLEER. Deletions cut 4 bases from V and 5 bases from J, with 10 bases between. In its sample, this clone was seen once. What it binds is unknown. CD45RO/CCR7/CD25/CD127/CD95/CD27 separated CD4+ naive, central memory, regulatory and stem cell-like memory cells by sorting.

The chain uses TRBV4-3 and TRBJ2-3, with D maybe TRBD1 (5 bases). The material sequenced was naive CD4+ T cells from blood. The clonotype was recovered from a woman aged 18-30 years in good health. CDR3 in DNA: TGCGCCAGCAGCCCTCAGGGTGGAGATACGCAGTATTTT. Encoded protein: CASSPQGGDTQYF.